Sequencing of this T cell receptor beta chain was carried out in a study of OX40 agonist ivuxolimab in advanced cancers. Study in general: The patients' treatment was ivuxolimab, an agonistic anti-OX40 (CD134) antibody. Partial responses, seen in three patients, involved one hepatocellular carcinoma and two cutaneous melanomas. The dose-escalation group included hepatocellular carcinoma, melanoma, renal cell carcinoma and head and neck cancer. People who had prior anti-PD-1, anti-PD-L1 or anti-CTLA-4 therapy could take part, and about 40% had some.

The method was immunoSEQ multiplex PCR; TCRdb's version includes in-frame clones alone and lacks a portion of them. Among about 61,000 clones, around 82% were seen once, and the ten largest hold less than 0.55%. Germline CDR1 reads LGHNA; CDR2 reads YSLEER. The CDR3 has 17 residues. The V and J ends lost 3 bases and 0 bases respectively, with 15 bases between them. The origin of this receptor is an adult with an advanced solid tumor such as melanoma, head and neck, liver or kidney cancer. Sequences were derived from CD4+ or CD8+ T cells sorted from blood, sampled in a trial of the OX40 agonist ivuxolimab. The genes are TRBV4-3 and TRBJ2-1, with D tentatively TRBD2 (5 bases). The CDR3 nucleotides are TGCGCCAGCAGCCACTCTTTGGGAGCCAGCTCCTACAATGAGCAGTTCTTC. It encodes CASSHSLGASSYNEQFF.